The T cell receptor beta chain described here comes from a study of blood T cell repertoires in COVID-19. On the study more broadly: Acute and convalescent COVID-19 samples came from the United States, Italy and Spain. In each case, the material was cDNA or gDNA derived from T cells, B-cell-depleted T cells, or PBMCs.

Germline values: CDR1 MGHRA, CDR2 YSYEKL. The CDR3 totals 16 residues. The ends were cut back, 0 bases at V and 0 bases at J, with 12 bases in the middle. Per the original methods: Nucleated cell counts were estimated from reference gene primer amplification. Assay used: immunoSEQ multiplex PCR; TCRdb lists only in-frame clones, some missing. V, J and clone size are those of that table, while D and trimming were read from the DNA. This sample has some 120,000 clones, with 90% found just once. The source of this sequence is a human donor with active COVID-19. The donor label of this sample is uncertain. V is TRBV4-1 and J is TRBJ2-7, with D uncertain. Sequenced material: peripheral blood. The CDR3 spells CASSQDYASTSYEQYF. DNA for the CDR3: TGCGCCAGCAGCCAAGATTATGCTAGTACCTCCTACGAGCAGTACTTC.